The 15 T cell receptor beta chains given below trace back to one sample, sequenced in a study of blood T cell repertoires in COVID-19. Assay: immunoSEQ multiplex PCR; the TCRdb copy retains only in-frame clones and omits some. Altogether around 150,000 clones are present, 70% to 85% being singletons, with the ten largest covering about 7.8%. The sample consisted of peripheral blood. These receptors all stem from a woman in her 50s in a cohort sampled during active or convalescent COVID-19.

The V and J genes are TRBV2 and TRBJ2-3; TRBD2 matches at 7 bases. The CDR3 extends over 14 amino acids. After removal of 7 bases from V and 2 bases from J, the junction contained 6 bases not matched to a gene. CDR1 SNHLY and CDR2 FYNNEI come from the germline V gene. For the CDR3, the DNA is TGTGCCAGCAACGGCGGGAGTACCACAGATACGCAGTATTTT. As protein: CASNGGSTTDTQYF.

CDR3 DNA: TGTGCCAGCTTCAGAGACAGGTCTCAGCCCCAGCATTTT. Amino acids: CASFRDRSQPQHF. This chain links TRBV18 with TRBJ1-5, with D tentatively TRBD1 (6 bases). Trimming removed 7 bases from V and 6 bases from J, with 13 bases in between. Germline CDR1 is KGHSH and CDR2 is LQKENI. The CDR3 has 13 residues.

The chain couples TRBV10-1 to TRBJ2-7, with 9 bases matching TRBD1. This CDR3 spans 15 amino acids. Germline CDR1 and CDR2: WNHNN and SYGVQD (reference sequence). After removal of 4 bases from V and 3 bases from J, the junction contained 7 bases not matched to a gene. CDR3 bases: TGCGCCAGCAGTGGGGGACAGGGAGGACTCTACGAGCAGTACTTC. It codes for CASSGGQGGLYEQYF.

Here the CDR3 DNA reads TGTGCCAGCAGTCAGAGACAGCAGTTGAATTCACCCCTCCACTTT. Translation gives CASSQRQQLNSPLHF. The chain employs TRBV2 and TRBJ1-6, with D possibly TRBD1 on 5 matching bases. Germline values: CDR1 SNHLY, CDR2 FYNNEI. The CDR3 contains 15 residues. Trimming stripped 5 bases from V and 7 bases from J, with 15 bases between.

The chain joins TRBV7-9 to TRBJ1-6; maybe TRBD1 (6 bases). Trimming left V 2 bases short and J 8 bases short, with 10 bases between. The germline V gene encodes CDR1 SEHNR and CDR2 FQNEAQ (reference sequence). The CDR3 extends over 14 amino acids. The CDR3 DNA sequence: TGTGCCAGCAGCTTACTTCAGGGGCATTCACCCCTCCACTTT. It specifies CASSLLQGHSPLHF.

This sequence joins TRBV5-6 and TRBJ2-7, with D unresolved. CDR3 length: 10 amino acids. Trimming took off 7 bases at V and 6 bases at J, with 8 bases between the two ends. Germline CDR1 and CDR2: SGHDT and YYEEEE. The CDR3 region is CASGRSEQYF. CDR3 nucleotide sequence: TGTGCCAGCGGTCGGAGCGAGCAGTACTTC.

The chain is built from TRBV5-1 and TRBJ1-1, with 7 bases that match TRBD1. After removal of 2 bases from V and 1 base from J, the junction contained 5 bases not matched to a gene. This CDR3 spans 15 amino acids. The V gene's germline CDR1 is SGHRS and CDR2 YFSETQ. The CDR3 region has the DNA TGCGCCAGCAGCTTAAGACAGGGCCGGAACACTGAAGCTTTCTTT. Translated: CASSLRQGRNTEAFF.

The gene calls are TRBV10-3 and TRBJ2-2, with TRBD2 as a possible D gene (5 bases). Germline CDR1 and CDR2: ENHRY and SYGVKD. This CDR3 is built from 15 residues. V lost 2 bases to trimming and J lost 3 bases, with 10 bases between them. The CDR3 loop reads CAISETGSDTGELFF. CDR3 nucleotides: TGTGCCATCAGTGAGACGGGGAGCGACACCGGGGAGCTGTTTTTT.

CDR3 loop: CASSAPSGEETQYF. The CDR3 DNA reads TGCGCCAGCAGCGCACCTAGCGGAGAAGAGACCCAGTACTTC. V usage is TRBV4-1 and J usage is TRBJ2-5; 7 bases match TRBD2. V gave up 5 bases and J gave up 3 bases; unmatched junction bases: 6. This CDR3 region has 14 residues. Per the germline V gene, CDR1 is MGHRA and CDR2 is YSYEKL.

The V call is TRBV30, the J call TRBJ2-1, with D hard to call. The V end was cut by 4 bases, the J end by 8 bases, with 15 bases between. Germline CDR1 is GTSNPN and CDR2 is SVGIG (reference sequence). The CDR3 is 13 amino acids. CDR3 bases: TGTGCCTGGAACTCCCTCCCCCCCCATGAGCAGTTCTTC. It encodes CAWNSLPPHEQFF.

The CDR3 loop is CASSEGQGGGYGYTF. The CDR3 DNA sequence: TGTGCCAGCAGTGAGGGACAGGGGGGTGGCTATGGCTACACCTTC. This rearrangement joins TRBV2 to TRBJ1-2; 11 nucleotides agree with TRBD1. CDR1 is SNHLY and CDR2 is FYNNEI in the germline V gene. CDR3 length: 15 amino acids. After removal of 3 bases from V and 4 bases from J, the junction contained 4 bases not matched to a gene.

The chain uses TRBV5-1 and TRBJ1-1; 11 nucleotides match TRBD1. This CDR3 has 18 amino acids. Losses at the gene ends were 0 bases for V and 3 bases for J; bases not matched to a gene: 10. The germline V gene has CDR1 SGHRS and CDR2 YFSETQ. The CDR3: CASSLGWDRGVSDTEAFF. The CDR3 bases are TGCGCCAGCAGCTTGGGGTGGGACAGGGGGGTTTCGGACACTGAAGCTTTCTTT. Full variable domain (remainder filled in from reference TRBV5-1 and TRBJ1-1): KAGVTQTPRYLIKTRGQQVTLSCSPISGHRSVSWYQQTPGQGLQFLFEYFSETQRNKGNFPGRFSGRQFSNSRSEMNVSTLELGDSALYLCASSLGWDRGVSDTEAFFGQGTRLTVV.

This clone has a single count. The chain links TRBV12-3 or TRBV12-4 to TRBJ2-1, with 10 positions matching TRBD2. This CDR3 spans 13 amino acids. V was clipped by 3 bases and J by 12 bases; unmatched bases: 5. The CDR3 reads CASSFERGGRQFF. In DNA, the CDR3 is TGTGCCAGCAGTTTCGAGCGGGGGGGCCGGCAGTTCTTC.

The V call is TRBV13, the J call TRBJ2-3, with 13 bases that match TRBD2. Germline CDR1 PRHDT, CDR2 FYEKMQ (reference sequence). CDR3 size: 18 residues. J was trimmed by 4 bases and V by 3 bases; bases with no gene match: 10. CDR3 residues: CASSFSTGTSGESDTQYF. CDR3 nucleotide sequence: TGTGCCAGCAGCTTCTCAACCGGGACTAGCGGGGAGTCAGATACGCAGTATTTT.

This clone was observed once. The chain carries TRBV7-8 and TRBJ1-4, with 9 bases lining up with TRBD1. Germline values: CDR1 SGHVS, CDR2 FQNEAQ. V trimming: 3 bases; J trimming: 5 bases; junction bases outside the gene matches: 7. This CDR3 has 16 residues. The CDR3 DNA is TGTGCCAGCAGCTTGAGGGACAGGGCGCAGAATGAAAAACTGTTTTTT. It translates to CASSLRDRAQNEKLFF.